These 9 T cell receptor beta chains were sequenced from one sample in a study of spatial heterogeneity in lung cancer. TCRdb re-called the 5' RACE reads with MiXCR, one entry per CDR3 protein. The sample contains about 85,000 distinct CDR3 sequences, approximately 21% of which appear only once. Time point in this sample: sample taken at primary tumor resection. No cells were sorted before sequencing. The whole RNA sequenced was extracted from tumor, nontumor lung or frozen PBMC. The material sequenced was PBMCs, taken at surgery. The receptors derive from a male donor with early-stage non-small cell lung cancer.

V gene TRBV3-1 combines with J gene TRBJ1-1; D gene uncertain. This CDR3 comprises 16 residues. The germline gives CDR1 LGHDT, CDR2 YNNKEL (reference sequence). Trimming cost V 3 bases and J 3 bases, with 17 bases left between them. This chain's CDR3 is CASSHKGTGQDTEAFF. For the CDR3, the DNA is TGTGCCAGCAGCCATAAGGGAACCGGTCAGGACACTGAAGCTTTCTTT. The whole variable domain, remainder taken from reference TRBV3-1 and TRBJ1-1, is DTAVSQTPKYLVTQMGNDKSIKCEQNLGHDTMYWYKQDSKKFLKIMFSYNNKELIINETVPNRFSPKSPDKAHLNLHINSLELGDSAVYFCASSHKGTGQDTEAFFGQGTRLTVV.

This clonotype came up a few times. The V call is TRBV13, the J call TRBJ1-2; D unclear. This CDR3 has 10 residues. Trimming took 5 bases from V and 7 from J, leaving 5 bases between them. Germline V CDR1 and CDR2: PRHDT, FYEKMQ (reference sequence). CDR3: CASSNGGYTF. CDR3 sequence (DNA): TGTGCCAGCAGCAACGGTGGCTACACCTTC.

This chain uses TRBV7-2 with TRBJ1-5; 9 nucleotides agree with TRBD1. J gave up 2 bases and V 5 bases, and 4 bases lay outside the gene matches. The CDR3 length is 15 residues. The germline gives CDR1 SGHTA, CDR2 FQGNSA. The CDR3 spells CASSAWTGGNQPQHF. The CDR3 DNA sequence: TGTGCCAGCAGCGCGTGGACAGGGGGCAATCAGCCCCAGCATTTT. The complete variable domain, with remaining parts taken from reference TRBV7-2 and TRBJ1-5, reads GAGVSQSPSNKVTEKGKDVELRCDPISGHTALYWYRQSLGQGLEFLIYFQGNSAPDKSGLPSDRFSAERTGGSVSTLTIQRTQQEDSAVYLCASSAWTGGNQPQHFGDGTRLSIL.

This clonotype was detected ten times or more. This chain connects TRBV5-6 to TRBJ2-3, with 9 bases matching TRBD1. This CDR3 is 15 amino acids long. Unmatched junction bases numbered 4, after V lost 3 bases and J lost 2 bases. Germline CDR1 SGHDT, CDR2 YYEEEE. The CDR3 loop reads CASSSNRGHTDTQYF. The CDR3 DNA is TGTGCCAGCAGCTCCAACAGGGGGCACACAGATACGCAGTATTTT.

This sequence joins TRBV20-1 and TRBJ1-2; D is perhaps TRBD1 (5 bases). V lost 8 bases and J lost 7, with 14 bases in between. CDR3 size: 11 residues. Per germline, CDR1 DFQATT and CDR2 SNEGSKA (reference sequence). CDR3 coding DNA: TGCAGTACCCCTCGGGGGACTGGCTACACCTTC. As protein: CSTPRGTGYTF.

This clonotype has more than one count but fewer than ten. The rearrangement uses TRBV12-3 or TRBV12-4 and TRBJ2-7; D may correspond to TRBD1 or TRBD2 (5 bases each). Deletions cut 2 bases from V and 2 bases from J, with 16 bases between. The CDR3 spans 16 residues. CDR3 DNA: TGTGCCAGCAGTTTACTATTGGGGGAAATGGCCTACGAGCAGTACTTC. It specifies CASSLLLGEMAYEQYF.

The chain is built from TRBV27 and TRBJ1-6; TRBD1 is a possible D gene (6 bases). The CDR3 consists of 18 residues. V lost 8 bases, J lost 7 bases, and 27 bases lay in between. Germline CDR1 is MNHEY and CDR2 is SMNVEV (reference sequence). The CDR3 protein is CASRHLTFGGFENSPLHF. The CDR3 coding sequence is TGTGCCAGCCGTCACCTCACCTTTGGGGGCTTCGAGAATTCACCCCTCCACTTT.

This clonotype was observed a few times. The chain carries TRBV27 and TRBJ2-7, with D perhaps matching TRBD2 (6 bases). V lost 7 bases and J lost 2, with 15 bases in between. The CDR3 is 14 amino acids. Germline V CDR1 and CDR2: MNHEY, SMNVEV (reference sequence). The CDR3 loop reads CASTSGVGAYEQYF. The CDR3, as DNA: TGTGCCAGCACTTCGGGGGTAGGGGCCTACGAGCAGTACTTC.

The CDR3 region is CASSRGGAIDTQYF. The CDR3 region has the DNA TGTGCCAGCAGCCGAGGGGGGGCTATAGATACGCAGTATTTT. The gene calls are TRBV9 and TRBJ2-3, with D perhaps matching TRBD2 (7 bases). The V gene lost 4 bases and the J gene lost 5 bases, with 14 bases spanning the gap. Germline V gene sequence: CDR1 SGDLS, CDR2 YYNGEE. CDR3 size: 14 residues. Together with reference TRBV9 and TRBJ2-3, the CDR3 gives the full variable domain: DSGVTQTPKHLITATGQRVTLRCSPRSGDLSVYWYQQSLDQGLQFLIQYYNGEERAKGNILERFSAQQFPDLHSELNLSSLELGDSALYFCASSRGGAIDTQYFGPGTRLTVL.